This TCR beta chain is from a study of cytomegalovirus exposure and HLA in healthy donors. Whole-study results and caveats: Cytomegalovirus status was reportedly diagnosed by the classifier with high sensitivity and specificity. Among TCR beta chains, those listed as cytomegalovirus-associated numbered 164. A few chains tied to CMV proved CMV antigen-specific in vitro.

Comment on this clone: Its antigen is as yet unknown.

Clones were read by immunoSEQ multiplex PCR, and TCRdb kept only the in-frame ones, dropping some. The sample shows around 250,000 clones, roughly 89% of them seen only once. CDR3 size: 12 residues. CDR1 is MDHEN and CDR2 is SYDVKM in the germline V gene. V gave up 3 bases and J gave up 14 bases; unmatched junction bases: 5. This TCR was recovered from a woman under 30 in good health and CMV-seronegative. The gene calls are TRBV28 and TRBJ2-1; TRBD1 agrees at 9 bases. The sample taken for sequencing was PBMCs. DNA of the CDR3: TGTGCCAGCAGTTTCCGGGACAGGGAAGAGTTCTTC. Translated, it gives CASSFRDREEFF.